This TCR beta chain was sequenced for a study of OX40 agonist ivuxolimab in advanced cancers. Sequencing used immunoSEQ multiplex PCR; TCRdb keeps in-frame clones, though not all of them. The sample carries roughly 53,000 clones, 85% to 90% recorded once. Of note for this clone: As yet, its antigen is unknown.

Notes on the study in general: Averaging showed that CD8+ T cells had more expanded clones than CD4+ did. Among some nonresponders, normalized T-cell clonal expansion was also low.

The germline V gene has CDR1 MGHDK and CDR2 SYGVNS. Trimming cost V 5 bases and J 4 bases, with 17 bases left between them. CDR3 length equals 16 residues. This clonotype was obtained from an adult with an advanced solid tumor such as melanoma, head and neck, liver or kidney cancer. The sequenced sample was CD4+ or CD8+ T cells sorted from blood, obtained in a trial of the OX40 agonist ivuxolimab. V usage is TRBV25-1 and J usage is TRBJ1-4; tentative D call: TRBD1 (5 bases). As DNA, the CDR3 is TGTGCCAGCAGTTTGGAGGGACCGACAGATAATGAAAAACTGTTTTTT. It encodes CASSLEGPTDNEKLFF.